This is a list of T cell receptor beta chains from one sample in a study of blood T cell repertoires in COVID-19. TCRdb's table, derived via immunoSEQ multiplex PCR, lists solely in-frame clones and lacks some. This table has approximately 240,000 clones, less than 90% appearing once. Sequencing was carried out using peripheral blood. The receptors originated from a woman over 75 with active or convalescent COVID-19. Each CDR3 is given with its conserved first and last residue. D genes are given only for firm matches. Rows give clone size only sometimes, using once, few, many, or a class for an expanded clone.

TRBJ1-3 NA TRBV28 NA TGTGCCAGCAGTTTTCGGCGGTTGAGAGCTGGAAACACCATATATTTT CASSFRRLRAGNTIYF
TRBJ2-2 NA TRBV20-1 TRBD2 TGCAGTGCTAGTCTTAGCGGGGGGAACGGGGAGCTGTTTTTT CSASLSGGNGELFF
TRBJ2-7 NA TRBV6-9 TRBD2 TGTGCCAGCAGTTATTCAGCGGGGTTCGAGCAGTACTTC CASSYSAGFEQYF
TRBJ2-6 few TRBV7-2 TRBD1 TGTGCCAGCAGCTTAGAGGGACAGGGGGCCAACGTCCTGACTTTC CASSLEGQGANVLTF
TRBJ1-1 NA TRBV6-5 NA TGTTCTACGACAAGAGGACTGATGAACACTGAAGCTTTCTTT CSTTRGLMNTEAFF
TRBJ2-6 NA TRBV9 NA TGTGCCAGCAGCGTGAGGACGGGGGTAACGGGGGCCAACGTCCTGACTTTC CASSVRTGVTGANVLTF
TRBJ2-3 NA TRBV7-3 TRBD1 TGTGCCAGCAGCTTAGCAGGGGGAGATACGCAGTATTTT CASSLAGGDTQYF
TRBJ2-3 NA TRBV25-1 TRBD2 TGTGCCAGCAGTGAATCAGCGGGGGCTACAGATACGCAGTATTTT CASSESAGATDTQYF
TRBJ2-3 NA TRBV19 NA TGTGCCAGTAGTATCGGTGCCAGGGATACGCAGTATTTT CASSIGARDTQYF
TRBJ2-5 NA TRBV2 NA TGTGCCAGCAGTGAAGCGCGGGAGACCCAGTACTTC CASSEARETQYF
TRBJ2-7 once TRBV2 TRBD2 TGTGCCAGCGGGGGACTAGCGGGAGGACACGAGCAGTACTTC CASGGLAGGHEQYF
TRBJ2-1 NA TRBV6-2/TRBV6-3 NA TGTGCCAGCAGTTATTTCCCGGTAGCGGTCTACAATGAGCAGTTCTTC CASSYFPVAVYNEQFF
TRBJ1-1 NA TRBV5-1 TRBD1 TGCGCCAGCAGCCCCCTAATCGGACAGGGCACTGAAGCTTTCTTT CASSPLIGQGTEAFF
TRBJ2-7 NA TRBV9 TRBD2 TGTGCCAGCAGCGGGACTAGCGGGAGCTACGAGCAGTACTTC CASSGTSGSYEQYF
TRBJ1-2 NA TRBV29-1 NA TGCAGCGTTTACAGGGATGTCAACTATGGCTACACCTTC CSVYRDVNYGYTF
TRBJ2-6 NA TRBV14 TRBD2 TGTGCCAGCAGCCGTCGGACTAGCGGGAGCTCTGGGGCCAACGTCCTGACTTTC CASSRRTSGSSGANVLTF
TRBJ1-2 NA TRBV15 TRBD1 TGTGCCACCAGCGGGACAGGGGGCTATGGCTACACCTTC CATSGTGGYGYTF
TRBJ1-2 NA TRBV2 TRBD1 TGTGCCAGCAGTGATAGACAGGGGAATGGTTATGGCTACACCTTC CASSDRQGNGYGYTF
TRBJ2-2 NA TRBV11-2 TRBD1 TGTGCCAGCAGCCCCGGAGTGACAGGGGAGTTCGGGGAGCTGTTTTTT CASSPGVTGEFGELFF
TRBJ1-1 few TRBV2 NA TGTGCCAGCCTAGGCAGGGTTCCTGAAGCTTTCTTT CASLGRVPEAFF
TRBJ2-3 few TRBV4-3 TRBD1 TGCGCCAGCAGCCAACTAAGGGACAGTACAGATACGCAGTATTTT CASSQLRDSTDTQYF
TRBJ1-6 NA TRBV11-3 TRBD1 TGTGCCAGCAGTTCTTACCCCGGGACAGGGTCTAATTCACCCCTCCACTTT CASSSYPGTGSNSPLHF
TRBJ2-1 NA TRBV9 TRBD2 TGTGCCAGCAGCTCCACCGGGACTAGCGGGAGGCGTGAGCAGTTCTTC CASSSTGTSGRREQFF
TRBJ2-3 NA TRBV18 TRBD2 TGTGCCAGCTCACCACCCCGGTCGGGGGGAGATACGCAGTATTTT CASSPPRSGGDTQYF
TRBJ2-5 once TRBV19 TRBD1 TGTGCCAGTAGTATTTCTAAGGGGACAGGGAGTTCCCCCCCCCAGTACTTC CASSISKGTGSSPPQYF
TRBJ2-7 NA TRBV7-3 NA TGTGCCAGCAGCTTGGGGGGGCCCGCCTACGAGCAGTACTTC CASSLGGPAYEQYF
TRBJ2-2 NA TRBV28 TRBD1 TGTGCCAGCAGTTCATACAGGGGCACCGGGGAGCTGTTTTTT CASSSYRGTGELFF
TRBJ2-5 NA TRBV7-2 TRBD2 TGTGCCAGCAGCTTAGCGGTAGCGGGGGGACAAGAGACCCAGTACTTC CASSLAVAGGQETQYF
TRBJ2-3 once TRBV7-6 TRBD2 TGTGCCAGCAGCCCTGTAACCGGGACTAGCGGGATAGATACGCAGTATTTT CASSPVTGTSGIDTQYF
TRBJ1-2 NA TRBV28 NA TGTGCCGGACTAGACAGATCCAACTATGGCTACACCTTC CAGLDRSNYGYTF
TRBJ1-1 NA TRBV29-1 NA TGCAGCGTTGTGAGGACAATGAACACTGAAGCTTTCTTT CSVVRTMNTEAFF
TRBJ2-3 NA TRBV7-9 TRBD2 TGTGCCAGCAGCTCGACTAGCGGGAGGCTCAGAGATACGCAGTATTTT CASSSTSGRLRDTQYF
TRBJ2-1 NA TRBV19 NA TGTGCCAGTAGTATAGTTGCGGGTGCTTACAATGAGCAGTTCTTC CASSIVAGAYNEQFF
TRBJ2-7 NA TRBV5-1 TRBD1 TGCGCCAGCACGTCTGGGACAGGGTCCTACGAGCAGTACTTC CASTSGTGSYEQYF
TRBJ2-2 NA TRBV6-5 NA TGTGCCAGCAGACGCCGGGGACAGAACACCGGGGAGCTGTTTTTT CASRRRGQNTGELFF
TRBJ1-6 NA TRBV28 NA TGTGCCAGCAGTTTCTTGGGCCCCTACTCCTATAATTCACCCCTCCACTTT CASSFLGPYSYNSPLHF
TRBJ1-1 few TRBV7-8 NA TGTGCCAGCAGCTTTAGTTCCGGGCAGGGGAACACTGAAGCTTTCTTT CASSFSSGQGNTEAFF